Reported below is one T cell receptor beta chain. The germline V gene encodes CDR1 LNHDA and CDR2 SQIVND (reference sequence). This CDR3 comprises 16 residues. Trimming took 1 base from V and 7 from J, leaving 17 bases between them. This entry is derived from a study of identical twins. A template switching step contributed a universal primer site, while unique molecular identifiers were present in the cDNA. TCRdb reprocessed the 5' RACE reads with MiXCR, giving one entry per CDR3 protein. Among under 1 million distinct CDR3 sequences listed, about 12% were seen once. Every one of the donors was a healthy Caucasian. The data were also submitted as part of a second study, on yellow fever vaccine responses in identical twins.

The rearrangement uses TRBV19 and TRBJ2-1, with a possible D match to TRBD1 (5 bases). Sequenced sample: PBMCs. This clonotype was obtained from a woman younger than 30 in good health. CDR3 region: CASSIALTDWWNEQFF. DNA of the CDR3: TGTGCCAGTAGTATAGCCCTGACAGACTGGTGGAATGAGCAGTTCTTC.